The 8 T cell receptor beta chains below come from one sample, sequenced in a study of CD8+ T cells in alopecia areata. cDNA prepared by RNA extraction and subsequent reverse transcription served as the template for sequencing. Using immunoSEQ multiplex PCR, the repertoire was profiled, and TCRdb retains in-frame clones only, with some absent. The sample includes tens of thousands of clones, roughly 80% of them seen just once. The material sequenced was NKG2D-low CD8+ T cells sorted from blood. The receptors come from a human donor with alopecia areata.

The chain recombines TRBV15 with TRBJ2-5, with 14 positions matching TRBD2. The CDR3 is 15 residues long. V shed 3 bases and J 4 bases; nucleotides not matched to a gene: 1. Per germline, CDR1 LNHNV and CDR2 YYDKDF (reference sequence). CDR3 sequence (DNA): TGTGCCACCAGCAGGACTAGCGGGGGGGCAGAGACCCAGTACTTC. Protein: CATSRTSGGAETQYF. Full variable domain (outside the CDR3, taken from reference TRBV15 and TRBJ2-5): DAMVIQNPRYQVTQFGKPVTLSCSQTLNHNVMYWYQQKSSQAPKLLFHYYDKDFNNEADTPDNFQSRRPNTSFCFLDIRSPGLGDTAMYLCATSRTSGGAETQYFGPGTRLLVL.

J is TRBJ2-1 and V is TRBV14; D is undetermined. The CDR3 runs to 14 residues. V was clipped by 3 bases and J by 2 bases, with 8 bases between them. Germline V lookup: CDR1 SGHDN, CDR2 FVKESK. The CDR3 here is CASSQTGTYNEQFF. The CDR3 bases are TGTGCCAGCAGCCAGACGGGTACCTACAATGAGCAGTTCTTC.

This clone was observed a few times. This chain connects TRBV6-4 to TRBJ2-3; no clear D. Trimming stripped 2 bases from V and 2 bases from J, with 5 bases between. The CDR3 runs to 13 residues. CDR1 and CDR2 (germline): MRHNA, SNTAGT. CDR3 bases: TGTGCCAGCAGTGACGAGGACACAGATACGCAGTATTTT. Protein sequence: CASSDEDTDTQYF.

This clone has just one count. The CDR3 sequence is CASSLAGSTYEQYF. CDR3 DNA: TGCGCCAGCAGCTTGGCCGGCAGTACCTACGAGCAGTACTTC. The chain couples TRBV5-1 to TRBJ2-7; the D is unclear. The CDR3 extends over 14 amino acids. Trimming removed 0 bases from V and 2 bases from J, with 9 bases in between. Germline V gene lookup returns CDR1 SGHRS and CDR2 YFSETQ.

This clone was observed a single time. The chain combines TRBV15 with TRBJ1-1; possible D gene TRBD1, 6 bases. The CDR3 length is 16 residues. The V gene's germline CDR1 is LNHNV and CDR2 YYDKDF (reference sequence). Trimming took off 0 bases at V and 3 bases at J, with 14 bases between the two ends. The CDR3 loop is CATSRETGYGDTEAFF. The CDR3 bases are TGTGCCACCAGCAGAGAAACAGGGTACGGGGACACTGAAGCTTTCTTT.

In this sample, this clone turned up once. The genes are TRBV6-5 and TRBJ1-5, with unresolved D. This CDR3 region has 12 residues. Germline CDR1 is MNHEY and CDR2 is SVGAGI. V was cut by 6 bases and J by 0 bases, with 3 bases left in between. Here the CDR3 DNA reads TGTGCCAGCAGGAGTAGCAATCAGCCCCAGCATTTT. Its protein is CASRSSNQPQHF.

The chain combines TRBV11-2 with TRBJ1-5; D gene ambiguous. Looked up from germline, CDR1 is SGHAT and CDR2 is FQNNGV. V gave up 1 base and J gave up 3 bases, with 7 bases separating them. The CDR3 spans 14 residues. The CDR3 protein is CASSLGGANQPQHF. The CDR3 DNA reads TGTGCCAGCAGCTTAGGCGGAGCCAATCAGCCCCAGCATTTT.

The V call is TRBV28, the J call TRBJ2-7; 10 bases are shared with TRBD1. The CDR3 has 14 amino acids. The J segment lost 2 bases and the V segment lost 5 bases, leaving 3 bases of the junction unmatched. The germline V gene has CDR1 MDHEN and CDR2 SYDVKM. CDR3 sequence (DNA): TGTGCCAGCAGTACGGGACAGGGGACCTACGAGCAGTACTTC. Protein: CASSTGQGTYEQYF.